One sample yielded the 17 T cell receptor beta chains listed below, sequenced in a study of CD8 T cells in ankylosing spondylitis. In TCRdb, the 5' RACE reads were re-called with MiXCR into one record per CDR3 protein. The sample shows around 25,000 distinct CDR3 sequences, 10% to 15% of them seen only once. Sequenced: blood. Every receptor here comes from a male donor with ankylosing spondylitis or in good health (not recorded which).

This clonotype was detected many times. The V and J genes are TRBV5-1 and TRBJ2-7, with D possibly TRBD1 on 5 matching bases. CDR1 and CDR2 (germline): SGHRS, YFSETQ. The CDR3 extends over 14 amino acids. V was clipped by 0 bases and J by 0 bases, with 7 bases between them. The CDR3 sequence is CASSLGRVSYEQYF. CDR3 coding DNA: TGCGCCAGCAGCTTGGGCAGGGTCTCCTACGAGCAGTACTTC. The full variable domain, completed using reference TRBV5-1 and TRBJ2-7, is KAGVTQTPRYLIKTRGQQVTLSCSPISGHRSVSWYQQTPGQGLQFLFEYFSETQRNKGNFPGRFSGRQFSNSRSEMNVSTLELGDSALYLCASSLGRVSYEQYFGPGTRLTVT.

This clonotype was detected many times. V gene TRBV28 combines with J gene TRBJ2-1; D is ambiguous. CDR1 MDHEN and CDR2 SYDVKM come from the germline V gene. Trimming left V 6 bases short and J 0 bases short, with 9 bases between. The CDR3 has 14 amino acids. DNA of the CDR3: TGTGCCAGCAGCATGGATAGCTCCTACAATGAGCAGTTCTTC. Its translation: CASSMDSSYNEQFF.

This clonotype was counted only a few times. The chain has TRBV9 and TRBJ2-2; unclear D gene. Per the germline V gene, CDR1 is SGDLS and CDR2 is YYNGEE. Trimming removed 2 bases at V and 5 bases at J, with 4 bases between. This CDR3 comprises 12 residues. CDR3 loop: CASSVGTGELFF. DNA of the CDR3: TGTGCCAGCAGCGTGGGGACCGGGGAGCTGTTTTTT.

As regards this clonotype: The conserved closing phenylalanine or tryptophan is absent in this CDR3, likely reflecting a read error. The CDR3 is CASSLGGMSSYEQYL. The CDR3 region has the DNA TGTGCCAGCAGTTTGGGGGGGATGAGCTCCTACGAGCAGTACTTG. The chain links TRBV28 to TRBJ2-7; 7 nucleotides match TRBD2. Germline trimming cut 3 bases from V and 0 bases from J; bases unmatched to any gene: 5. CDR1 is MDHEN, CDR2 SYDVKM, per germline. CDR3 size: 15 residues.

The chain couples TRBV6-2 or TRBV6-3 to TRBJ2-7; 9 bases line up with TRBD1. The length of the CDR3 is 15 residues. The V gene's germline CDR1 is MNHEY and CDR2 SVGEGT. With 6 bases clipped from V and 2 bases from J, the junction kept 8 bases outside the gene matches. The CDR3 sequence: CASRSEWDRAYEQYV. In DNA, the CDR3 is TGTGCCAGCAGATCTGAGTGGGACAGGGCCTACGAGCAGTACGTC.

In its sample, this clonotype was seen many times. The V and J genes are TRBV5-1 and TRBJ2-7, with 7 bases aligning to TRBD1. This CDR3 comprises 14 residues. Germline-derived CDR1 and CDR2 are SGHRS and YFSETQ. V dropped 0 bases and J dropped 2; count of bases not matched to a gene: 2. The CDR3 DNA reads TGCGCCAGCAGCTTGGCGGGACAGACCTACGAGCAGTACTTC. This codes for CASSLAGQTYEQYF.

The chain carries TRBV6-5 and TRBJ2-2, with a tentative D call TRBD1 (6 bases). CDR1 is MNHEY and CDR2 is SVGAGI in the germline V gene. The V gene lost 5 bases and the J gene lost 6 bases, with 10 bases spanning the gap. CDR3 length: 13 residues. The CDR3, as DNA: TGTGCCAGCAGTGCGGACAGCCCCGGGGAGCTGTTTTTT. Amino acid sequence: CASSADSPGELFF.

At least ten counts were recorded for this clonotype. This chain joins TRBV20-1 and TRBJ2-3; no reliable D call. The CDR3 consists of 11 residues. V lost 5 bases and J lost 4, with 7 bases in between. From germline, CDR1 is DFQATT and CDR2 SNEGSKA (reference sequence). This chain's CDR3 is CSAVGPDTQYF. The CDR3 nucleotides are TGCAGTGCTGTTGGACCAGATACGCAGTATTTT.

There are many counts of this clonotype. The rearrangement uses TRBV29-1 and TRBJ1-4; maybe TRBD1 (5 bases). Germline CDR1 and CDR2: SQVTM and ANQGSEA. The CDR3 has 14 amino acids. Trimming took 3 bases from V and 8 from J, leaving 16 bases between them. The CDR3 region has the DNA TGCAGCGTTGAGTTAGGCAGGGCAAAGGAAAAACTGTTTTTT. It encodes CSVELGRAKEKLFF.

The sample holds many counts of this clonotype. The V gene is TRBV7-9, the J gene TRBJ1-1; unclear D gene. Trimming took 5 bases from V and 1 from J, leaving 14 bases between them. Germline CDR1 is SEHNR and CDR2 is FQNEAQ (reference sequence). This CDR3 comprises 15 residues. CDR3 in DNA: TGTGCCAGCAGCGCATACAATAGCCCGAACACTGAAGCTTTCTTT. Amino acid sequence: CASSAYNSPNTEAFF.

This clonotype was seen ten or more times. V and J are TRBV25-1 and TRBJ2-3; D is undetermined. CDR1 is MGHDK, CDR2 SYGVNS, per germline. Trimming took off 6 bases at V and 4 bases at J, with 17 bases between the two ends. CDR3 length equals 15 residues. As DNA, the CDR3 is TGTGCCAGCAGCAGGCTCCTAGGGCCTTCAGATACGCAGTATTTT. Translating it yields CASSRLLGPSDTQYF. Drawing the rest from reference TRBV25-1 and TRBJ2-3, the complete variable domain is EADIYQTPRYLVIGTGKKITLECSQTMGHDKMYWYQQDPGMELHLIHYSYGVNSTEKGDLSSESTVSRIRTEHFPLTLESARPSHTSQYLCASSRLLGPSDTQYFGPGTRLTVL.

The rearrangement joins TRBV5-1 to TRBJ2-6, with D unresolved. Germline loops: CDR1 SGHRS, CDR2 YFSETQ. Trimming pared 0 bases from V and 4 bases from J, leaving 8 bases between. The CDR3 runs to 15 residues. Written as DNA, the CDR3 is TGCGCCAGCAGCTTGGGCCACCCAGGGGCCAACGTCCTGACTTTC. This encodes CASSLGHPGANVLTF.

The V call is TRBV6-1, the J call TRBJ2-7; D ambiguous. The CDR3 is made up of 12 amino acids. Trimming removed 2 bases at V and 4 bases at J, with 6 bases between. Germline V gene lookup returns CDR1 MNHNS and CDR2 SASEGT. The CDR3 region is CASSESRYEQYV. For the CDR3, the DNA is TGTGCCAGCAGTGAAAGCAGGTACGAGCAGTACGTC.

The gene calls are TRBV6-6 and TRBJ2-5, with 8 bases lining up with TRBD2. CDR3 length: 16 amino acids. Per germline, CDR1 MNHNY and CDR2 SVGAGI (reference sequence). Losses at the gene ends were 5 bases for V and 0 bases for J; bases not matched to a gene: 8. CDR3 protein: CASSPGVAGYQETQYF. DNA for the CDR3: TGTGCCAGCAGTCCCGGGGTAGCGGGATACCAAGAGACCCAGTACTTC.

This clonotype was counted only a few times. V is TRBV15 and J is TRBJ2-7; unclear D gene. There are 12 residues in the CDR3. Germline V gene sequence: CDR1 LNHNV, CDR2 YYDKDF (reference sequence). V lost 5 bases and J 3 bases, leaving 8 bases between the germline ends. The CDR3 DNA sequence: TGTGCCACCAGCTCTGACCACTACGAGCAGTACTTC. As protein: CATSSDHYEQYF.

This clonotype was observed at least ten times. The chain uses TRBV21-1 and TRBJ2-5; the table calls TRBD1, which could not be checked here. TRBV21-1 is a documented pseudogene. The CDR3 has 15 amino acids. The CDR3 reads CASSPRAVAGETQYF. The CDR3, as DNA: TGTGCCAGCAGCCCTCGGGCGGTTGCGGGAGAGACCCAGTACTTC.

Many counts were recorded for this clonotype. This rearrangement joins TRBV7-9 to TRBJ2-2; 7 bases match TRBD1. After removal of 5 bases from V and 3 bases from J, the junction contained 6 bases not matched to a gene. This CDR3 region has 15 residues. Per the germline V gene, CDR1 is SEHNR and CDR2 is FQNEAQ (reference sequence). The DNA of the CDR3 is TGTGCCAGCAGCGGCAAGGGACAGTACACCGGGGAGCTGTTTTTT. Translated, it gives CASSGKGQYTGELFF.